Below, one TCR beta chain is given with its context. Its target is unknown. The data originate from a study of vaccination and CD4 T cells after COVID-19. Study-wide background: Each enrolled participant received a two-dose regimen of either BNT162b2 or mRNA-1273 vaccine. Post-vaccine specimens were obtained a median 72 days after dose two (range 14 to 241). The post-COVID samples were taken a median roughly 94 days after diagnosis, anywhere from 35 to 161.

The CDR3 has 15 amino acids. Trimming left V 3 bases short and J 7 bases short, with 18 bases between. CDR1 LGHNT and CDR2 FRNRAP come from the germline V gene. Treatment indicated: approximately nine-day PBMC culture with coronavirus spike peptide pools or control peptides (ViraFEST assay). PBMC cultures, at about 1.8 million cells per well, received about 9.5 IU/ml IL-2 and around 11 ug/ml peptide pools. Cultured CD4+ T-cell DNA underwent Oncomine TCR Beta short-read sequencing. A single record per CDR3 protein comes from TCRdb applying MiXCR to the PCR reads. The sample shows about 21,000 distinct CDR3 sequences, approximately 65% of them seen only once.

The V gene is TRBV12-5, the J gene TRBJ1-2; D is undetermined. The sequence was obtained from a human donor who received a COVID-19 vaccine. The specimen comprised CD4+ T cells from blood, cultured in vitro, sampled before SARS-CoV-2 vaccination. CDR3 region: CASGFLAAKTGGYTF. In DNA, the CDR3 is TGTGCTAGTGGTTTCTTGGCGGCTAAGACGGGTGGCTACACCTTC.